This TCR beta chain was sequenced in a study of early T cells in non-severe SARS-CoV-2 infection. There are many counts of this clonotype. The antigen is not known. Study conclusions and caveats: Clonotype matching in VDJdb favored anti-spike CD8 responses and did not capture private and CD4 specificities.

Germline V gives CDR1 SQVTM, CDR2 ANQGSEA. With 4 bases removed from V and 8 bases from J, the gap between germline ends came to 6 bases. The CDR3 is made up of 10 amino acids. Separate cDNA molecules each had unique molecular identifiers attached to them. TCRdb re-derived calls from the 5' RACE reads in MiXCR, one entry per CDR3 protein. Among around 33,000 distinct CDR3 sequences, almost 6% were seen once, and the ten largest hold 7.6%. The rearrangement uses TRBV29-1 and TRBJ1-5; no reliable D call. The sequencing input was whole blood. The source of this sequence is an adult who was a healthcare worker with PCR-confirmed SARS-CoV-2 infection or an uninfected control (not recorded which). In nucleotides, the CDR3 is TGCAGCGTTGGGGTGAAGCCCCAGCATTTT. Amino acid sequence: CSVGVKPQHF. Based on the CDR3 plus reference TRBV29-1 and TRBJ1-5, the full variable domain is SAVISQKPSRDICQRGTSLTIQCQVDSQVTMMFWYRQQPGQSLTLIATANQGSEATYESGFVIDKFPISRPNLTFSTLTVSNMSPEDSSIYLCSVGVKPQHFGDGTRLSIL.